One and the same sample provided the 21 T cell receptor beta chains below, sequenced in a study of human T cells and chemical hapten exposure. From the RACE reads, TCRdb called clonotypes with MiXCR, one entry per CDR3 protein. The sample holds about 140,000 distinct CDR3 sequences, about 11% seen once. Time point indicated: patch test 2, 6 weeks after DPC sensitization. Treatment reported: therapeutic diphenylcyclopropenone sensitization with weekly scalp DPC. The source was whole blood, collected in connection with sensitization to the hapten diphenylcyclopropenone (DPC). The receptors come from a woman between 50 and 59 years old with alopecia areata. Some clones in this sample may be carry-over from other donors' samples.

The V call is TRBV18, the J call TRBJ1-3, with a weak D call TRBD1 (5 bases). The CDR3 covers 13 residues. CDR1 and CDR2 (germline): KGHSH, LQKENI. The germline V and J ends were trimmed by 3 bases and 2 bases, with 5 bases remaining between them. CDR3 loop: CASSPGPGNTIYF. CDR3 nucleotide sequence: TGTGCCAGCTCACCGGGACCTGGAAACACCATATATTTT. The full variable domain, completed using reference TRBV18 and TRBJ1-3, is NAGVMQNPRHLVRRRGQEARLRCSPMKGHSHVYWYRQLPEEGLKFMVYLQKENIIDESGMPKERFSAEFPKEGPSILRIQQVVRGDSAAYFCASSPGPGNTIYFGEGSWLTVV.

This clonotype was seen many times. V usage is TRBV29-1 and J usage is TRBJ1-2; D not resolved. The germline V gene has CDR1 SQVTM and CDR2 ANQGSEA. This CDR3 has 12 amino acids. Trimming pared 4 bases from V and 6 bases from J, leaving 12 bases between. Here the CDR3 DNA reads TGCAGCGTTGTTAAGGGAATCCATGGCTACACCTTC. As protein: CSVVKGIHGYTF.

The chain uses TRBV6-4 and TRBJ2-1, with D possibly being TRBD2 (5 bases). CDR3 length: 20 residues. Germline values: CDR1 MRHNA, CDR2 SNTAGT. The ends were cut back, 4 bases at V and 8 bases at J, with 33 bases in the middle. The CDR3: CASSVPHEADGRAFRDEQFF. The CDR3 DNA reads as TGTGCCAGCAGTGTACCCCACGAAGCGGATGGCCGTGCGTTTCGGGATGAGCAGTTCTTC.

The V gene is TRBV5-1, the J gene TRBJ2-2; D gene unclear. The germline V gene encodes CDR1 SGHRS and CDR2 YFSETQ. The V end lost 3 bases, the J end lost 5 bases, and 11 bases lay between the germline ends. This CDR3 is built from 14 residues. The CDR3 bases are TGCGCCAGCAGCTCCTCTGGGGAAACCGGGGAGCTGTTTTTT. Residues: CASSSSGETGELFF.

The gene calls are TRBV27 and TRBJ1-2; possible D gene TRBD1, 6 bases. Per germline, CDR1 MNHEY and CDR2 SMNVEV (reference sequence). V lost 5 bases and J lost 4, with 11 bases in between. This CDR3 has 13 residues. The CDR3 is CASSPGHLYGYTF. CDR3 DNA sequence: TGTGCCAGCAGTCCGGGACACCTCTATGGCTACACCTTC.

The rearrangement joins TRBV7-9 to TRBJ2-7, with D tentatively TRBD1 (5 bases). This CDR3 has 16 residues. With 3 bases removed from V and 3 bases from J, the gap between germline ends came to 18 bases. Germline V CDR1 and CDR2: SEHNR, FQNEAQ (reference sequence). Written as DNA, the CDR3 is TGTGCCAGCAGCTTCGTCCAGGGTGCCCTCGACTACGAGCAGTACTTC. Its protein is CASSFVQGALDYEQYF.

In this sample, this clonotype turned up many times. The chain combines TRBV18 with TRBJ2-1, with TRBD2 identical over 10 bases. CDR3 length: 15 residues. Per germline, CDR1 KGHSH and CDR2 LQKENI. After removal of 2 bases from V and 5 bases from J, the junction contained 3 bases not matched to a gene. The CDR3 is CASSPALAGNNEQFF. The CDR3 region has the DNA TGTGCCAGCTCACCAGCACTAGCGGGGAACAATGAGCAGTTCTTC.

This clonotype has just a few counts. V usage is TRBV7-9 and J usage is TRBJ2-2; TRBD1 matches 7 bases. Trimming took 2 bases from V and 6 from J; bases not matched to a gene: 3. The CDR3 sequence is 14 residues long. Germline CDR1 and CDR2: SEHNR and FQNEAQ (reference sequence). The CDR3 here is CASSLYRGAGELFF. As DNA, the CDR3 is TGTGCCAGCAGCTTATACAGGGGCGCCGGGGAGCTGTTTTTT.

The gene calls are TRBV10-2 and TRBJ2-7; tentative D call: TRBD2 (6 bases). V gave up 3 bases and J gave up 3 bases, with 15 bases separating them. Germline assignment: CDR1 WSHSY and CDR2 SAAADI. This CDR3 region has 15 residues. The CDR3 coding sequence is TGCGCCAGCAGTGAAGATCGCGGGGCGTTCTACGAGCAGTACTTC. It encodes CASSEDRGAFYEQYF.

The chain links TRBV29-1 to TRBJ2-2; TRBD1 matches at 8 bases. CDR1 SQVTM and CDR2 ANQGSEA come from the germline V gene. Unmatched junction bases numbered 18, after V lost 5 bases and J lost 4 bases. The CDR3 loop spans 18 amino acids. CDR3 loop: CSVLHRTGSIGGTGELFF. DNA of the CDR3: TGCAGCGTTCTCCATCGGACAGGGTCGATTGGGGGCACCGGGGAGCTGTTTTTT.

This clonotype was detected ten times or more. The J gene is TRBJ2-3, the V gene TRBV10-1; D might be TRBD1 (6 bases). There are 16 residues in the CDR3. Trimming took 4 bases from V and 0 from J, leaving 14 bases between them. Germline CDR1 WNHNN, CDR2 SYGVQD (reference sequence). The chain's CDR3 is CASSARTASSTDTQYF. CDR3 in DNA: TGCGCCAGCAGTGCCCGGACAGCCAGTAGCACAGATACGCAGTATTTT.

The rearrangement uses TRBV7-6 and TRBJ2-1; D gene unclear. The CDR3 has 13 amino acids. Looked up from germline, CDR1 is SGHVS and CDR2 is FNYEAQ. Trimming removed 1 base at V and 8 bases at J, with 9 bases between. The CDR3 reads CASSLDGWDEQFF. DNA of the CDR3: TGTGCCAGCAGCTTAGACGGGTGGGATGAGCAGTTCTTC.

This clonotype was seen at least ten times. This sequence joins TRBV3-1 and TRBJ2-1, with TRBD1 matching over 9 bases. Germline-derived CDR1 and CDR2 are LGHDT and YNNKEL (reference sequence). CDR3 length: 16 residues. Trimming cost V 4 bases and J 6 bases; bases outside gene matches: 10. CDR3 in amino acids: CASSRNRDRAINEQFF. DNA for the CDR3: TGTGCCAGCAGCCGTAACCGGGACAGGGCAATCAATGAGCAGTTCTTC.

This clonotype was found many times. V is TRBV7-2 and J is TRBJ2-1, with TRBD2 matching over 7 bases. This CDR3 has 17 residues. Germline CDR1 is SGHTA and CDR2 is FQGNSA. The trim removed 5 bases at V and 0 bases at J, leaving 10 bases unmatched. This chain's CDR3 is CASSHRIWTSSYNEQFF. In DNA, the CDR3 is TGTGCCAGCAGCCACAGGATATGGACTAGCTCCTACAATGAGCAGTTCTTC.

CDR3 sequence (DNA): TGTGCCATCAGTGGGGCGGGAGACAATGAGCAGTTCTTC. It specifies CAISGAGDNEQFF. V and J are TRBV10-3 and TRBJ2-1, with 7 bases fitting TRBD2. V trimming: 4 bases; J trimming: 5 bases; junction bases outside the gene matches: 2. CDR1 and CDR2 (germline): ENHRY, SYGVKD. CDR3 length: 13 amino acids.

This clonotype was seen more than once but under ten times. The V and J genes are TRBV28 and TRBJ2-7; D gene uncertain. The CDR3 is made up of 13 amino acids. Germline CDR1 MDHEN, CDR2 SYDVKM. Trimming removed 2 bases from V and 7 bases from J, with 12 bases in between. The CDR3 reads CASSLPPVREQYF. The CDR3 bases are TGTGCCAGCAGTTTACCCCCCGTTCGGGAGCAGTACTTC.

A few counts support this clonotype. The J gene is TRBJ1-5, the V gene TRBV12-3 or TRBV12-4; D is uncertain. With 5 bases removed from V and 0 bases from J, the gap between germline ends came to 14 bases. This CDR3 contains 16 residues. The CDR3 loop is CASSLGRRVSNQPQHF. DNA for the CDR3: TGTGCCAGCAGTCTCGGACGGAGGGTTAGCAATCAGCCCCAGCATTTT.

This clonotype was detected only once. This rearrangement joins TRBV20-1 to TRBJ2-7; 12 positions match TRBD2. Germline CDR1 is DFQATT and CDR2 is SNEGSKA (reference sequence). The CDR3 has 14 amino acids. V dropped 1 base and J dropped 4; count of bases not matched to a gene: 2. CDR3 amino acids: CSARATSGRYEQYF. The CDR3 DNA sequence: TGCAGTGCTAGAGCAACTAGCGGGAGGTACGAGCAGTACTTC.

This clonotype turned up a few times. V is TRBV7-9 and J is TRBJ2-5; D possibly corresponds to TRBD2 (5 bases). V lost 6 bases, J lost 4 bases, and 15 bases lay in between. There are 14 residues in the CDR3. CDR1 SEHNR and CDR2 FQNEAQ come from the germline V gene (reference sequence). CDR3 DNA sequence: TGTGCCAGCAGTTCACTAGGTCCAGGAGAGACCCAGTACTTC. This translates into CASSSLGPGETQYF.

The chain links TRBV21-1 to TRBJ2-2; the D call of TRBD1 is as the table states it, not checked on the DNA. TRBV21-1 is annotated as a pseudogene. CDR3 size: 14 residues. CDR3 residues: CASPGTPNTGELFF. The CDR3, as DNA: TGTGCCAGCCCCGGGACACCGAACACCGGGGAGCTGTTTTTT.

This clonotype has at least ten counts. V and J are TRBV30 and TRBJ2-2, with D tentatively TRBD1 (5 bases). The V end was cut by 5 bases, the J end by 6 bases, with 13 bases between. Germline V gives CDR1 GTSNPN, CDR2 SVGIG (reference sequence). The CDR3 is 13 residues long. The CDR3 loop reads CAWDRLLAGELFF. The CDR3 nucleotides read TGTGCCTGGGACAGACTTTTAGCCGGGGAGCTGTTTTTT.